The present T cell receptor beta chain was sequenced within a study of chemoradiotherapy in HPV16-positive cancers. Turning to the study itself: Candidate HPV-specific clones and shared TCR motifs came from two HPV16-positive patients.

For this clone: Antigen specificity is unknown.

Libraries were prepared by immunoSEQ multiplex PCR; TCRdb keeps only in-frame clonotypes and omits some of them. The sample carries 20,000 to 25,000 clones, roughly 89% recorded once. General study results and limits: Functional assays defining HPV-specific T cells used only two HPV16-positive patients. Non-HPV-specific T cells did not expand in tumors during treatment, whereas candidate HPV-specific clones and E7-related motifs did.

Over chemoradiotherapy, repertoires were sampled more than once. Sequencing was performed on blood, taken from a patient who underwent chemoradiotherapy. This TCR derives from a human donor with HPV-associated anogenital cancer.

This chain's CDR3 is CASSLRQGGSYNEQFF. CDR3 nucleotides: TGCGCCAGCAGCCTAAGACAGGGGGGCTCCTACAATGAGCAGTTCTTC. The rearrangement uses TRBV4-1 and TRBJ2-1, with TRBD1 identical over 9 bases. V lost 4 bases, J lost 0 bases, and 4 bases stayed unmatched. CDR1 MGHRA and CDR2 YSYEKL come from the germline V gene. The length of the CDR3 is 16 residues.